A single T cell receptor beta chain is shown here with its context. This clonotype has just a few counts. Its antigen remains unidentified. Base qualities were left out, and no much larger clone turns up one base away. The data belong to a study of Graves' ophthalmopathy and Graves' hyperthyroidism (dated by TCRdb to 2017 to 2018). A note on the overall study: Hyperthyroidism was considered stable if no progression to ophthalmopathy occurred within 18 months of follow-up. To explore V-J signatures that separate ophthalmopathy from hyperthyroidism, a discovery set of about 96 patients was enrolled, consisting of 40 to 45 with ophthalmopathy and approximately 57 with stable hyperthyroidism. An independent validation cohort comprised around 20 hyperthyroidism patients and roughly 15 patients who later progressed from hyperthyroidism to ophthalmopathy. In total, approximately 140 blood samples were TCR-sequenced: roughly 45 ophthalmopathy, under 85 hyperthyroidism and about 17 hyperthyroidism-to-ophthalmopathy patients. After sampling, hyperthyroidism patients received methimazole starting at 30 mg daily, and ophthalmopathy patients received high-dose intravenous methylprednisolone. T-cell repertoires of thyroid tissue and blood were compared in 5 or 6 hyperthyroidism patients. TCR beta repertoire signatures were used to distinguish Graves' ophthalmopathy from Graves' hyperthyroidism and to predict progression to ophthalmopathy. Findings and caveats that apply to the study as a whole: Sample size was not predetermined statistically, and investigators were not blinded to group allocation. In cross-validation, the 13-signature model distinguished ophthalmopathy from stable hyperthyroidism with roughly 90% sensitivity and 81% to 83% specificity, and in the test set the corresponding values were approximately 80% and 68%. In validation, the model predicted ophthalmopathy progression with about 64% sensitivity and about 77% specificity; fewer than 15 predicted patients were CT-confirmed with GO in a median of 6.5 months. Most of the expanded thyroid clonotypes with a frequency above 0.001 were also detected in blood, and it was suggested that the thyroid immune response may be reflected by blood repertoires.

For repertoire sequencing, TCR beta CDR3 regions were amplified from RNA transcripts. HTBI primers and the Qiagen OneStep RT-PCR kit were used in a first-round RT-PCR, which was followed by a second-round multiplex PCR, size selection and purification. Sequencing of the libraries was carried out on an Illumina HiSeq2000 in paired-end mode with 100 bp reads. On the authors' methods: Reads were processed with SOAPnuke, discarding reads with adapters, uncalled bases, mean Phred below 15, or no exact constant-primer or identifier match. COPE v1.2.5 was used to merge high-quality paired reads. Clonotypes were defined as unique nucleotide sequences and were aligned to IMGT TRB V, D and J references using MiTCR v1.1. Analysis was restricted to V-J combinations with a frequency above 0.0001, which covered roughly 99% of repertoires. For each V-J combination, a TCR clonal expansion and chaos score was defined as the ratio of F50 clonal expansion to chaos observed in the TCRdist matrix. Welch's t-statistics and random forest were used to narrow the features down to 10 to 15 V-J combinations, which were then fed into a naive Bayes classifier. The similarity between thyroid and blood repertoires was quantified using the Morisita-Horn index. The public reads were reanalyzed by TCRdb: fastp trimming at Q25, MiXCR alignment, in-frame beta chains only. Every CDR3 protein is listed once, alongside the most common genes and DNA of its rows. The authors' filters were not applied to this entry. The sample yields 500,000 to 600,000 distinct CDR3 sequences; just under 40% were counted once. The top ten clones comprise approximately 4.1% of the sample.

Patients with hyperthyroidism were aged 18 to 65 years, had been newly diagnosed, and had a disease duration of less than 2 months. Patients with other autoimmune diseases, uncontrolled infections, pregnancy or lactation were excluded from the study. Diagnosis relied on clinical symptoms, serum thyroxine, TRAb, thyroid ultrasound and orbital computed tomography. Total RNA was extracted with Trizol reagent and quality-checked on an Agilent 2100 Bioanalyzer. V was cut back by 1 base and J by 2 bases, leaving a gap of 8 bases between them. From its cysteine to its phenylalanine, the CDR3 spans 14 amino acids. Only CDR3 DNA remains: 42 bases, in frame from the first base. Taken from the germline V gene, the CDR1 and CDR2 loops are SNHLY and FYNNEI.

The sequenced material came from peripheral blood or thyroid tissue (not recorded which). The rearranged segments are TRBV2 and TRBJ2-5, with a tentative D gene TRBD2 over 6 matching bases. The TCR comes from an adult man with Graves' hyperthyroidism. The sequenced DNA is TGTGCCAGCAGTGAAGGGGGGAGGCAAGAGACCCAGTACTTC. Its product reads: CASSEGGRQETQYF.